Following are 9 T cell receptor beta chains from one sample sequenced in a study of cytomegalovirus exposure and HLA in healthy donors. PCR amplification relied on 60 Vbeta primers (plus 13 Jbeta primers). Method: immunoSEQ multiplex PCR; TCRdb's copy keeps in-frame clones and lacks some. Among about 72,000 clones listed, roughly four fifths were seen once. Sequencing was performed on PBMCs. The receptors were gathered from a man aged 18 to 30 in good health and CMV-seronegative.

This clone showed up just a few times. The rearrangement uses TRBV5-1 and TRBJ2-7, with 10 bases fitting TRBD1. The CDR3 is 14 amino acids. The trim removed 4 bases at V and 2 bases at J, leaving 3 bases unmatched. Germline lookup yields CDR1 SGHRS and CDR2 YFSETQ. This chain's CDR3 is CASSGGQGAYEQYF. CDR3 DNA: TGCGCCAGCAGCGGCGGACAGGGGGCCTACGAGCAGTACTTC.

The chain links TRBV4-2 to TRBJ2-3, with 7 positions matching TRBD1. From germline, CDR1 is LGHNA and CDR2 YNFKEQ. The CDR3 has 14 residues. With 4 bases clipped from V and 2 bases from J, the junction kept 3 bases outside the gene matches. The CDR3 loop is CASSPGQTTDTQYF. The CDR3, as DNA: TGTGCCAGCAGCCCGGGACAGACCACAGATACGCAGTATTTT.

V usage is TRBV7-2 and J usage is TRBJ2-2; TRBD2 agrees at 12 bases. J lost 5 bases, V lost 5 bases, and 6 bases had no gene match. The CDR3 has 16 amino acids. CDR1 and CDR2 (germline): SGHTA, FQGNSA. CDR3 in DNA: TGTGCCAGCAGCCCTAGCGGGGGGGCCTTTACCGGGGAGCTGTTTTTT. It encodes CASSPSGGAFTGELFF.

The gene calls are TRBV6-5 and TRBJ2-7; perhaps TRBD1 as D (5 bases). Trimming shortened V by 4 bases and J by 1 base, and 8 bases separated the two germline ends. This CDR3 has 13 residues. The germline gives CDR1 MNHEY, CDR2 SVGAGI. The CDR3 DNA is TGTGCCAGCAGTTGGAAGGGGTCCTACGAGCAGTACTTC. It codes for CASSWKGSYEQYF.

The rearrangement uses TRBV7-3 and TRBJ2-5; possible D gene TRBD1, 5 bases. Germline CDR1 SGHTA, CDR2 FQGTGA. Trimming stripped 1 base from V and 5 bases from J, with 14 bases between. The length of the CDR3 is 15 residues. The CDR3 DNA reads TGTGCCAGCAGCTTAAGAATAGGGGATGTGGAGACCCAGTACTTC. Its translation: CASSLRIGDVETQYF.

This clone was observed once. The J gene is TRBJ2-5, the V gene TRBV6-5, with TRBD1 identical over 8 bases. The ends lost 5 bases at V and 4 bases at J; junction bases unmatched: 3. This CDR3 is built from 13 residues. Looked up from germline, CDR1 is MNHEY and CDR2 is SVGAGI. Here the CDR3 DNA reads TGTGCCAGCAGTGGACAGGGAGCAGAGACCCAGTACTTC. It is translated as CASSGQGAETQYF.

This clone is a singleton in its sample. This chain connects TRBV6-5 to TRBJ1-3; possible D gene TRBD1, 6 bases. V shed 4 bases and J shed 1 base, with 8 bases lying between them. Germline lookup yields CDR1 MNHEY and CDR2 SVGAGI. The CDR3 covers 14 residues. CDR3 bases: TGTGCCAGCAGTTTAGGGGGTTCTGGAAACACCATATATTTT. Translating it yields CASSLGGSGNTIYF.

The chain uses TRBV4-3 and TRBJ2-7; no definite D call. Trimming stripped 1 base from V and 5 bases from J, with 9 bases between. CDR1 and CDR2 (germline): LGHNA, YSLEER. This CDR3 has 13 residues. The CDR3 reads CASSQVLGDEQYF. CDR3 coding DNA: TGCGCCAGCAGCCAAGTTCTGGGCGACGAGCAGTACTTC.

The V and J genes are TRBV19 and TRBJ2-1; D possibly corresponds to TRBD2 (6 bases). Germline loops: CDR1 LNHDA, CDR2 SQIVND (reference sequence). V was cut by 1 base and J by 9 bases, with 22 bases left in between. The CDR3 loop spans 17 amino acids. The CDR3 reads CASSIVGSGTYTVEQFF. CDR3 DNA: TGTGCCAGTAGTATAGTTGGTAGCGGAACCTATACGGTTGAGCAGTTCTTC.